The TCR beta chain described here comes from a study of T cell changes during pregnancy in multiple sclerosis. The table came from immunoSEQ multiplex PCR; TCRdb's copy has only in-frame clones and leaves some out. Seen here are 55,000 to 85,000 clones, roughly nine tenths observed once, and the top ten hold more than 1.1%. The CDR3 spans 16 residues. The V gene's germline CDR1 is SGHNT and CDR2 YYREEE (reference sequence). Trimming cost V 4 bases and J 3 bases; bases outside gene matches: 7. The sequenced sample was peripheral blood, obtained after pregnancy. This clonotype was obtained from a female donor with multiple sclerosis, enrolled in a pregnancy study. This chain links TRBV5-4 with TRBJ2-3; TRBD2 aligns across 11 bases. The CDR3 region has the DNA TGTGCCAGCAGCCCGGGGACTAGCGGTCCTACAGATACGCAGTATTTT. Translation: CASSPGTSGPTDTQYF.